Listed below are T cell receptor beta chains from one sample, sequenced in a study of blood T cell repertoires in COVID-19. Sequenced by immunoSEQ multiplex PCR; TCRdb stores in-frame clones only, minus some. The sample contains around 310,000 clones, nearly 90% of which appear only once. Sequencing was carried out using peripheral blood. Source of these receptors: a woman between 40 and 50 years old with COVID-19, enrolled during active disease. Both conserved end residues are part of each CDR3.

TRBJ2-3	TRBV4-3	17	CASSQGTSGGAHHTQYF
TRBJ2-7	TRBV7-8	14	CASSTRQGRSEQYF
TRBJ2-1	TRBV5-1	16	CASSFAGGSPYNEQFF
TRBJ2-3	TRBV28	14	CASRQTSSTDTQYF
TRBJ2-7	TRBV7-2	14	CASSLDFGGREQYF
TRBJ2-7	TRBV5-6	15	CASSPTMTGGYEQYF
TRBJ2-1	TRBV4-1	15	CASRPSGGSYNEQFF
TRBJ2-3	TRBV7-3	14	CASSLEGVTDTQYF
TRBJ1-1	TRBV28	13	CASSSQGNTEAFF
TRBJ2-5	TRBV7-9	16	CASSPRGSGRVETQYF
TRBJ1-1	TRBV3-1/TRBV3-2	14	CASSSRTVNTEAFF
TRBJ1-3	TRBV29-1	11	CSVEIGNTIYF
TRBJ2-5	TRBV10-3	14	CAISESGGQETQYF
TRBJ1-1	TRBV14	15	CASSLRTGGDTEAFF
TRBJ2-7	TRBV30	14	CAWIVGDRDYEQYF
TRBJ1-2	TRBV15	15	CATSGSGTGLYGYTF
TRBJ2-3	TRBV7-9	15	CASSSGTPLTDTQYF
TRBJ2-3	TRBV4-1	14	CASSPAGSTDTQYF
TRBJ1-1	TRBV5-8	14	CASSLVGGNTEAFF
TRBJ1-4	TRBV7-9	16	CASSFNGWGENEKLFF
TRBJ2-1	TRBV7-7	16	CASSSKPDYSVNEQFF
TRBJ1-4	TRBV5-4	16	CASSPGGSGRSEKLFF